This T cell receptor beta chain comes out of a study of beta chain features in type 1 diabetes. Study-wide context: Healthy donors and patients showed comparable age, gender and cell yields.

This CDR3 contains 14 residues. In germline, CDR1 is LNHNV, CDR2 YYDKDF (reference sequence). V lost 1 base to trimming and J lost 1 base, with 7 bases between them. The study's findings and limits: Type 1 diabetes patients had VDJ junctions that carried fewer insertions and more deletions. There was a possibility that cDNA sequencing over-represented cells with high TCR expression.

With respect to this clone: Its specificity is not known.

The authors reverse transcribed all of the isolated RNA, so sequencing captured expressed TCRB transcripts. This table comes from immunoSEQ multiplex PCR, and its TCRdb copy is limited to in-frame clones, with some not included. The sample holds roughly 450,000 clones, approximately 15% seen once. The authors obtained over 95% purity in all sorted populations. Material for sequencing was naive CD4+ T cells from blood. This chain links TRBV15 with TRBJ1-1; D is unclear. The receptor was isolated from a man aged 25 to 40 in good health. The CDR3, as DNA: TGTGCCACCAGCAGAGTCCCGGCGAACACTGAAGCTTTCTTT. It yields the protein CATSRVPANTEAFF. Complete variable domain (other parts from reference TRBV15 and TRBJ1-1): DAMVIQNPRYQVTQFGKPVTLSCSQTLNHNVMYWYQQKSSQAPKLLFHYYDKDFNNEADTPDNFQSRRPNTSFCFLDIRSPGLGDTAMYLCATSRVPANTEAFFGQGTRLTVV.